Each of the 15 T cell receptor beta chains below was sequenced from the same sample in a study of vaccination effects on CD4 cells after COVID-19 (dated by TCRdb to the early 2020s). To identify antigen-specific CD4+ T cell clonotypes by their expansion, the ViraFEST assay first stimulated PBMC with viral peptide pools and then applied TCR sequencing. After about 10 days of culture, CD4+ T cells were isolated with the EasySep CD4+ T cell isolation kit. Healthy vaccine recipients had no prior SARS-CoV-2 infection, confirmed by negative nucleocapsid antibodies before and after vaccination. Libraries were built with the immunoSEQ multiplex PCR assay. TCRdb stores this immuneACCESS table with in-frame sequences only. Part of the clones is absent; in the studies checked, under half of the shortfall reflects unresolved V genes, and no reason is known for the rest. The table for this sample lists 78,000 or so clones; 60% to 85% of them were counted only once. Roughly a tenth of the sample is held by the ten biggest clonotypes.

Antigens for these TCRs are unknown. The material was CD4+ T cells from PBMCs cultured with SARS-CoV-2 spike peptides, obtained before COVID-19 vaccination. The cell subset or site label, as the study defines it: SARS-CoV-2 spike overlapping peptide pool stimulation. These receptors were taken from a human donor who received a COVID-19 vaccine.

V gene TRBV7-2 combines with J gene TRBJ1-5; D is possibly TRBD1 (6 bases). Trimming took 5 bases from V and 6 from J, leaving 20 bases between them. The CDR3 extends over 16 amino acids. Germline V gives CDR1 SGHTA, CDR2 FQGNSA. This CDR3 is CASSPMLGGVGQPQHF. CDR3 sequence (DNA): TGTGCCAGCAGCCCCATGTTAGGGGGGGTGGGTCAGCCCCAGCATTTT.

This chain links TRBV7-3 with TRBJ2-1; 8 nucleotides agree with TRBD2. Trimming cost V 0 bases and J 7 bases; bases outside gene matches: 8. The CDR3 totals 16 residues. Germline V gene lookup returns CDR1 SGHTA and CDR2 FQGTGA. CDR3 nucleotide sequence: TGTGCCAGCAGCTTAACGGGTTCGGGGGGGGCGAATGAGCAGTTCTTC. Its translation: CASSLTGSGGANEQFF.

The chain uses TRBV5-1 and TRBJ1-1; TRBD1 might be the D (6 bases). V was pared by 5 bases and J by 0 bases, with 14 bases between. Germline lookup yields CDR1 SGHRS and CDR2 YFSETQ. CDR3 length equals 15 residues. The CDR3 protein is CASRAGAVLNTEAFF. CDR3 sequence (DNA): TGCGCCAGCAGGGCAGGGGCGGTTTTGAACACTGAAGCTTTCTTT. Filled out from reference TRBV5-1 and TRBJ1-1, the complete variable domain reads KAGVTQTPRYLIKTRGQQVTLSCSPISGHRSVSWYQQTPGQGLQFLFEYFSETQRNKGNFPGRFSGRQFSNSRSEMNVSTLELGDSALYLCASRAGAVLNTEAFFGQGTRLTVV.

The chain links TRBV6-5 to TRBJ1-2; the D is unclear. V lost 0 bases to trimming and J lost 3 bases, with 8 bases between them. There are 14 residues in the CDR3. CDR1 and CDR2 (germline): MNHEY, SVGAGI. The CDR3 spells CASSYSTAYYGYTF. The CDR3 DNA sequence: TGTGCCAGCAGTTACTCGACCGCGTACTATGGCTACACCTTC.

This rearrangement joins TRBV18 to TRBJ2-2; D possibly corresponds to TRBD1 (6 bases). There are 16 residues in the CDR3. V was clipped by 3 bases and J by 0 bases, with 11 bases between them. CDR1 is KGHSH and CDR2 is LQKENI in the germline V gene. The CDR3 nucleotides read TGTGCCAGCTCACCGATGACAGGCTCGAACACCGGGGAGCTGTTTTTT. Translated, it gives CASSPMTGSNTGELFF.

The CDR3 DNA sequence: TGTGCCAGCAGCCAAGCCGTTAGCGGGGGGCCCACCTACGAGCAGTACGTC. Residues: CASSQAVSGGPTYEQYV. J is TRBJ2-7 and V is TRBV3-1 (or the pseudogene TRBV3-2); 10 bases line up with TRBD2. CDR1 LGHDT and CDR2 YNNKEL come from the germline V gene (reference sequence). The CDR3 has 17 residues. Trimming removed 1 base from V and 2 bases from J; junction bases left unmatched: 8.

DNA of the CDR3: TGTGCCAGCAGCGTAGATCGGGGGGGCACAGATACGCAGTATTTT. Amino acids: CASSVDRGGTDTQYF. This chain connects TRBV9 to TRBJ2-3; 7 nucleotides align to TRBD2. Germline values: CDR1 SGDLS, CDR2 YYNGEE. The ends lost 0 bases at V and 1 base at J; junction bases unmatched: 2. This CDR3 is 15 amino acids long.

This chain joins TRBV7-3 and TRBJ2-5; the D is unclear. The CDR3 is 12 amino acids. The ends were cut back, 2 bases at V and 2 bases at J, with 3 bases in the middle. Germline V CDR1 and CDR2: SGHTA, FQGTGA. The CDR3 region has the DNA TGTGCCAGCAGCTTACCACAAGAGACCCAGTACTTC. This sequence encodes CASSLPQETQYF. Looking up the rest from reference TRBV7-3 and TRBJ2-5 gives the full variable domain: GAGVSQTPSNKVTEKGKYVELRCDPISGHTALYWYRQSLGQGPEFLIYFQGTGAADDSGLPNDRFFAVRPEGSVSTLKIQRTERGDSAVYLCASSLPQETQYFGPGTRLLVL.

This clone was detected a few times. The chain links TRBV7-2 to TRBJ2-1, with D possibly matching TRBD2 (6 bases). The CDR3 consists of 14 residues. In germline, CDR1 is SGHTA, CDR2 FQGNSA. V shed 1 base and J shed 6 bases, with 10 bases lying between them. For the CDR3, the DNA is TGTGCCAGCAGCTTAGTTGGGGGGTCCAATGAGCAGTTCTTC. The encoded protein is CASSLVGGSNEQFF.

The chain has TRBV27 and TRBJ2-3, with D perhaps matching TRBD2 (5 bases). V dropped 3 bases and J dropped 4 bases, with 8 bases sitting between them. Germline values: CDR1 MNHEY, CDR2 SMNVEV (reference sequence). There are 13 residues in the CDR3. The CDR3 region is CASSFGRSDTQYF. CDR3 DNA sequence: TGTGCCAGCAGTTTTGGGAGATCAGATACGCAGTATTTT.

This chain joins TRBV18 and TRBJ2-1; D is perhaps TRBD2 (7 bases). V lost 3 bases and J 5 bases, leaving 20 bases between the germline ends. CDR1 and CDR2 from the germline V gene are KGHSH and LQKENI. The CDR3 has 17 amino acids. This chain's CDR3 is CASSPKPEGGYNNEQFF. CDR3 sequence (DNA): TGTGCCAGCTCACCGAAGCCCGAGGGGGGGTACAACAATGAGCAGTTCTTC.

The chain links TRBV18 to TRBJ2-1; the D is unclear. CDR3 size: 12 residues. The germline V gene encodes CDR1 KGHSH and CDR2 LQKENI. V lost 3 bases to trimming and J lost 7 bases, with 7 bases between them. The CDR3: CASSPLGNEQFF. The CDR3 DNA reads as TGTGCCAGCTCACCCCTCGGTAATGAGCAGTTCTTC.

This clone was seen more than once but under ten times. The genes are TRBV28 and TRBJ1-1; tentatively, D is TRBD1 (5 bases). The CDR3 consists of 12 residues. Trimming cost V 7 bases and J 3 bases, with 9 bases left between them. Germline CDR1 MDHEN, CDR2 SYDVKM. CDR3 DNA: TGTGCCAGCAACTGGGGGGACACTGAAGCTTTCTTT. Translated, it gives CASNWGDTEAFF.

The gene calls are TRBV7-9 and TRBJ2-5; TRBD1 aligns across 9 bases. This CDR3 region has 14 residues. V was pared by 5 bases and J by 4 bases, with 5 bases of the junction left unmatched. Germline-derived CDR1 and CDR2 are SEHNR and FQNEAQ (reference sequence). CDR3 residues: CASSPRTGAETQYF. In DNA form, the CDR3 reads TGTGCCAGCAGCCCAAGGACAGGGGCAGAGACCCAGTACTTC.

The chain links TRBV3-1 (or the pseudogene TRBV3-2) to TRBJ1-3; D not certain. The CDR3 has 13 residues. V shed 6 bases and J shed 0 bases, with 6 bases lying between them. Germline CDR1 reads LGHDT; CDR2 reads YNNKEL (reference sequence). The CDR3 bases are TGTGCCAGCAGTCGAGTCTCTGGAAACACCATATATTTT. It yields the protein CASSRVSGNTIYF.